This TCR beta chain stems from a study of blood T cell repertoires in COVID-19. Repertoires were generated with immunoSEQ multiplex PCR, while TCRdb's copy carries only in-frame clones and drops some. The sample consists of 110,000 to 150,000 clones, about 85% of them appearing once. The CDR3 spans 14 residues. Germline V gene lookup returns CDR1 MNHNY and CDR2 SVGAGI (reference sequence). The J segment lost 2 bases and the V segment lost 7 bases, leaving 4 bases of the junction unmatched. This receptor was obtained from a human donor in a cohort sampled during active COVID-19. Source material: peripheral blood. The V call is TRBV6-6, the J call TRBJ2-7; 11 nucleotides agree with TRBD1. In DNA form, the CDR3 reads TGTGCCAGCATCCAGGACAGGGGGCCCTACGAGCAGTACTTC. Translation gives CASIQDRGPYEQYF.